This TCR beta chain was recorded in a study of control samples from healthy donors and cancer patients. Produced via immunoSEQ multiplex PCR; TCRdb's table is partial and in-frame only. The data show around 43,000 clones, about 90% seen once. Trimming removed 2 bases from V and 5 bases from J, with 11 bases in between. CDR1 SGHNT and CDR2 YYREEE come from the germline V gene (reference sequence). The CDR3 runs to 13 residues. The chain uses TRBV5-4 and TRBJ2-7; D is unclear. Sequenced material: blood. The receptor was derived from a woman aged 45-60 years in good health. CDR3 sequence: CASSLQNGNEQYF. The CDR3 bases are TGTGCCAGCAGCTTACAAAACGGAAACGAGCAGTACTTC. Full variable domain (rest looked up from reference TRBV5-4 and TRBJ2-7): ETGVTQSPTHLIKTRGQQVTLRCSSQSGHNTVSWYQQALGQGPQFIFQYYREEENGRGNFPPRFSGLQFPNYSSELNVNALELDDSALYLCASSLQNGNEQYFGPGTRLTVT.